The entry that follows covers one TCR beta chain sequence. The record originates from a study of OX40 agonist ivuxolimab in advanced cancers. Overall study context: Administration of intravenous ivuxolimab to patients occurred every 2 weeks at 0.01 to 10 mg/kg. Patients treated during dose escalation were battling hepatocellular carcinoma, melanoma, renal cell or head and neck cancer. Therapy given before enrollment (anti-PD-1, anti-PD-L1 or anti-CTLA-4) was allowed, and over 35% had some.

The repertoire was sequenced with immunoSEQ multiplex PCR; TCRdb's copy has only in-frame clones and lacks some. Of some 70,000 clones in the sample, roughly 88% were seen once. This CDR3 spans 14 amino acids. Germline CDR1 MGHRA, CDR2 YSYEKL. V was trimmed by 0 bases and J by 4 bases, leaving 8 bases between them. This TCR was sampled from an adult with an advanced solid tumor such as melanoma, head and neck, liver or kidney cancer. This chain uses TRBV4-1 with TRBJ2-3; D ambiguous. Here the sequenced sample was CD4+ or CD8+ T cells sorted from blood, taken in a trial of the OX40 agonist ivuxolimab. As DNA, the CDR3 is TGCGCCAGCAGCCAAGATTTGGCAGCAGATACGCAGTATTTT. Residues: CASSQDLAADTQYF.